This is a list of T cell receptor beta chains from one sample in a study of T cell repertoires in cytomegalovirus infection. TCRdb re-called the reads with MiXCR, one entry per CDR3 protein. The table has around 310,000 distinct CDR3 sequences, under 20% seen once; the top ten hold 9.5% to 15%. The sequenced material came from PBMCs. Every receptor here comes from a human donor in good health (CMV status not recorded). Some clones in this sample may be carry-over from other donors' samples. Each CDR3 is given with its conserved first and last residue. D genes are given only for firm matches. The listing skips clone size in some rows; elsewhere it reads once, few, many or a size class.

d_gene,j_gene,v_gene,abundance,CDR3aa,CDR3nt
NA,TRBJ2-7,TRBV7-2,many,CASSRYEGPAYEQYF,TGTGCCAGCAGCCGTTACGAGGGTCCAGCCTACGAGCAGTACTTC
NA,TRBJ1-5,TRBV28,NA,CASRRHQGLTGNQPQHF,TGTGCCAGCAGGCGACATCAGGGGCTGACGGGCAATCAGCCCCAGCATTTT
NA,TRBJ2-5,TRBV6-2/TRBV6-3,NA,CASSRGGGGLRRETQYF,TGTGCCAGCAGTAGAGGGGGGGGTGGACTCCGACGGGAGACCCAGTACTTC
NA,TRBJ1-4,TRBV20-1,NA,CSARDPRGGEKLFF,TGCAGTGCTAGAGATCCCCGGGGGGGTGAAAAACTGTTTTTT
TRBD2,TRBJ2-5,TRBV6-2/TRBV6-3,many,CASSYDGTSGETQYF,TGTGCCAGCAGTTACGACGGGACTAGCGGAGAGACCCAGTACTTC
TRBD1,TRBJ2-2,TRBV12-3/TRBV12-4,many,CASSSDLTGDTGELFF,TGTGCCAGCAGTTCAGACCTGACAGGGGACACCGGGGAGCTGTTTTTT
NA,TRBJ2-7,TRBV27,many,CASSWGSSGPFPYEQYF,TGTGCCAGCAGTTGGGGGTCCTCGGGTCCGTTTCCTTACGAGCAGTACTTC
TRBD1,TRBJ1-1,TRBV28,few,CASTSPQGAWVTEAFF,TGTGCCAGCACCTCACCCCAGGGGGCGTGGGTCACTGAAGCTTTCTTT
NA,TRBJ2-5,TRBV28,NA,CASSLGGYGGTQYF,TGTGCCAGCAGTTTAGGAGGGTACGGAGGGACCCAGTACTTC
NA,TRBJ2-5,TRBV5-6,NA,CASSLTETEETQYF,TGTGCCAGCAGCTTGACAGAAACCGAAGAGACCCAGTACTTC
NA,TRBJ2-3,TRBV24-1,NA,CATSTTRGDTQYF,TGTGCCACCAGTACCACGAGGGGGGATACGCAGTATTTT
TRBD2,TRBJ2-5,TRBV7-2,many,CASSLPRLAGGPETQYF,TGTGCCAGCAGCTTGCCTCGACTAGCGGGGGGGCCTGAGACCCAGTACTTC
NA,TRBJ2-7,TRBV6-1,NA,CASSEGPISYEQYF,TGTGCCAGCAGTGAGGGACCGATCTCCTACGAGCAGTACTTC
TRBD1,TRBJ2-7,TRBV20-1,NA,CSASTPGQSYEQYF,TGCAGTGCTAGTACCCCGGGACAGAGCTACGAGCAGTACTTC
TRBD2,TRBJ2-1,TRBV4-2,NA,CASSDRTSGGAREQFF,TGTGCCAGCAGCGATCGGACTAGCGGGGGGGCCCGCGAGCAGTTCTTC
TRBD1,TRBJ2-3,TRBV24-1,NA,CATSDPGTAGTDTQYF,TGTGCCACCAGTGACCCAGGGACAGCTGGCACAGATACGCAGTATTTT
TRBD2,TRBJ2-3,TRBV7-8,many,CASSLIGAGDRTDTQYF,TGTGCCAGCAGCTTAATCGGAGCGGGGGACCGCACAGATACGCAGTATTTT
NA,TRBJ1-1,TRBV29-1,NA,CSVAVTSLNTEAFF,TGCAGCGTTGCGGTTACGTCTCTGAACACTGAAGCTTTCTTT
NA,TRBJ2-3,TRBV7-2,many,CASSLGRAASTDTQYF,TGTGCCAGCAGCTTAGGACGGGCGGCTAGCACAGATACGCAGTATTTT